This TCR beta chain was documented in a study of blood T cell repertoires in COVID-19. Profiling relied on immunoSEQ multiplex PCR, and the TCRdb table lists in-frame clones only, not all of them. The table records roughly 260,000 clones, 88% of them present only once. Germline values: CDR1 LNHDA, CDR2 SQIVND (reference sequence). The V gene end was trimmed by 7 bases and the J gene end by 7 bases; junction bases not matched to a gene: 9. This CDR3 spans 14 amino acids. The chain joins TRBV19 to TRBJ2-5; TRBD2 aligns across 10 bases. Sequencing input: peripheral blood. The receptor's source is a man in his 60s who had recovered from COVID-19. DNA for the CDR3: TGTGCCAGTACCGAGGAGCGGGGGGGCGGGACCCAGTACTTC. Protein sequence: CASTEERGGGTQYF.